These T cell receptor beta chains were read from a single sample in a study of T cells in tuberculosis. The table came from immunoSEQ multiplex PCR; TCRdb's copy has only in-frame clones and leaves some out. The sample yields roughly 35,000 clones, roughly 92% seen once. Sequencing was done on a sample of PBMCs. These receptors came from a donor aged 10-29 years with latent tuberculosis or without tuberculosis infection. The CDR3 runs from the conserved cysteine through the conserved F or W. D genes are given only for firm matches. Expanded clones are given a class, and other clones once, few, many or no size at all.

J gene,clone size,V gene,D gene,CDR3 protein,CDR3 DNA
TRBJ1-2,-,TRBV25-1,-,CASSEYLYGYTF,TGTGCCAGCAGTGAATACCTTTATGGCTACACCTTC
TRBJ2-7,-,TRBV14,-,CASSQARHPYEQYF,TGTGCCAGCAGCCAAGCGAGGCACCCCTACGAGCAGTACTTC
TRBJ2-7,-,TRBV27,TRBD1,CASSADRASYEQYF,TGTGCCAGCAGTGCGGACAGGGCTTCCTACGAGCAGTACTTC
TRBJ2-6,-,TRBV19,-,CASSISSRAISGANVLTF,TGTGCCAGTAGTATCTCGTCCAGGGCAATCTCTGGGGCCAACGTCCTGACTTTC
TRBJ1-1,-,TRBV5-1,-,CASSLQGMSNTEAFF,TGCGCCAGCAGCTTACAGGGAATGTCGAACACTGAAGCTTTCTTT
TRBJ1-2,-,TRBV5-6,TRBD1,CASRSRQGATFNYGYTF,TGTGCCAGCAGATCTCGACAGGGGGCCACCTTTAACTATGGCTACACCTTC
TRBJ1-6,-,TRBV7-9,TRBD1,CASSPGQGVSSPLHF,TGTGCCAGCAGCCCAGGACAGGGGGTTTCTTCACCCCTCCACTTT
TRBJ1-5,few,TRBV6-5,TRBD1,CASSYSAGGGNQPQHF,TGTGCCAGCAGTTACTCGGCAGGGGGCGGCAATCAGCCCCAGCATTTT
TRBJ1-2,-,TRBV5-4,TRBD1,CASSLDLLTGGNGYTF,TGTGCCAGCAGCTTGGACCTTCTAACAGGGGGTAATGGCTACACCTTC
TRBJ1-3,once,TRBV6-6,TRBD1,CASSYPTGAPGNTIYF,TGTGCCAGCAGTTACCCGACAGGGGCTCCTGGAAACACCATATATTTT
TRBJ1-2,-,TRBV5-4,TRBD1,CASSPGDRGHGYTF,TGTGCCAGCAGCCCGGGGGACAGGGGGCATGGCTACACCTTC
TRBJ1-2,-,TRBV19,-,CASSIWGDYGYTF,TGTGCCAGTAGTATATGGGGGGACTATGGCTACACCTTC
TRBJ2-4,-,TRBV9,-,CASSPLSDSAGSKNIQYF,TGTGCCAGCAGCCCCCTATCGGACTCGGCGGGGTCCAAAAACATTCAGTACTTC
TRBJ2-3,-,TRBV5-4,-,CASSLRLNTDTQYF,TGTGCCAGCAGCCTCAGGTTAAACACAGATACGCAGTATTTT
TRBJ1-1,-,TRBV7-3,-,CASSSSVRGAGNTEAFF,TGTGCCAGCAGCTCCTCCGTCCGGGGGGCTGGGAACACTGAAGCTTTCTTT
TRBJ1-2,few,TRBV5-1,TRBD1,CASSSGTDKPAGGYTF,TGCGCCAGCAGCTCCGGGACAGATAAACCTGCAGGTGGCTACACCTTC
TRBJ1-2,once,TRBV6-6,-,CASSPGKSYGYTF,TGTGCCAGCAGCCCTGGCAAGTCCTATGGCTACACCTTC
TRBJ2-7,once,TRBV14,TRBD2,CASSQVVSGGIADYEQYF,TGTGCCAGCAGCCAAGTAGTGAGCGGGGGAATCGCTGACTACGAGCAGTACTTC
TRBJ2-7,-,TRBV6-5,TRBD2,CASRGTSGGSYEQYF,TGTGCCAGCAGAGGGACTAGCGGGGGCTCCTACGAGCAGTACTTC
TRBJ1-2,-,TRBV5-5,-,CASSLHGQLNYGYTF,TGTGCCAGCAGCTTGCATGGACAGCTGAACTATGGCTACACCTTC
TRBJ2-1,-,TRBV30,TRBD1,CAWMAGGPYNEQFF,TGTGCCTGGATGGCAGGGGGCCCATACAATGAGCAGTTCTTC
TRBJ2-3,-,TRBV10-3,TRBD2,CAIRLTSEVSVDTQYF,TGTGCCATCAGATTAACTAGCGAGGTTTCTGTGGATACGCAGTATTTT
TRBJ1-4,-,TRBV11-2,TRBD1,CASGEQGGEKLFF,TGTGCCAGCGGGGAACAGGGGGGTGAAAAACTGTTTTTT
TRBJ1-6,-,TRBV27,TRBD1,CASSPNDRGPPAPLHF,TGTGCCAGCAGTCCAAACGACAGGGGCCCACCGGCACCCCTCCACTTT
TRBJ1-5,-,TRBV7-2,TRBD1,CASSFQGGEQPQHF,TGTGCCAGCAGTTTTCAGGGGGGAGAGCAGCCCCAGCATTTT
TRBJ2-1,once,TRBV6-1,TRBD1,CASDPTGGRNEQFF,TGTGCCAGCGACCCGACAGGGGGCAGGAATGAGCAGTTCTTC